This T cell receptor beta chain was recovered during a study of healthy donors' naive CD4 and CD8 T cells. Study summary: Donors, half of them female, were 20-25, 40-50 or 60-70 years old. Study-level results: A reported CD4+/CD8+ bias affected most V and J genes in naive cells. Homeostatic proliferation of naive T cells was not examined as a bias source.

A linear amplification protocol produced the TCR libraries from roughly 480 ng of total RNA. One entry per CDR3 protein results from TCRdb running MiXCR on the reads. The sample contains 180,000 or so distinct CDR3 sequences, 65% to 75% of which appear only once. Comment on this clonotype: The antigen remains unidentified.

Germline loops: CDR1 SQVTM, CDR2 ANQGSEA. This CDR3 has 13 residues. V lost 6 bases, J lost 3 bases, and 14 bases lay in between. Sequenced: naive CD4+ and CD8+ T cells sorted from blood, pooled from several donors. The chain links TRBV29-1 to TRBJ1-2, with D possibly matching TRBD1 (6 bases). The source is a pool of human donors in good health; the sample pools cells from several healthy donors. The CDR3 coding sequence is TGCAGCGTGCGAGAGGGGGGTGACTATGGCTACACCTTC. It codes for CSVREGGDYGYTF.